A single sample is the source of the 3 T cell receptor beta chains below, sequenced in a study of prognosis after radiotherapy for stage I lung cancer. The genomic DNA TCR beta CDR3 region underwent two rounds of multiplex PCR. Primers were specific to each TRBV and TRBJ gene in first-round PCR. TCRdb used MiXCR to reprocess the multiplex PCR reads, holding one entry per CDR3 protein. The sample yields about 14,000 distinct CDR3 sequences, 50% to 65% seen once. Here the sequenced sample was PBMCs, taken before or after stereotactic body radiation therapy (not recorded which). The receptors derive from a donor aged 50 or older with non-small cell lung cancer.

In the case of this clonotype: A far larger clone is one base from this, pointing to a likely read error. The conserved phenylalanine or tryptophan is not found at the CDR3 terminus, so this likely reflects a read error. The chain carries TRBV27 and TRBJ1-2; D gene unclear. The CDR3 contains 13 residues. Germline V gene data show CDR1 as MNHEY and CDR2 as SMNVEV (reference sequence). Trimming pared 5 bases from V and 9 bases from J, leaving 16 bases between. The CDR3 loop reads CASSPPGRVSYTL. In nucleotides, the CDR3 is TGTGCCAGCAGTCCTCCCGGGCGTGTAAGCTACACCTTA.

Of note for this clonotype: Since a far larger clone is one base different, this is likely a read error. CDR3 in amino acids: CASSPTEYNEQFF. DNA for the CDR3: TGTGCCAGCAGCCCGACAGAATACAATGAGCAGTTCTTC. V is TRBV28 and J is TRBJ2-1; possible D gene TRBD1, 5 bases. Trimming removed 6 bases at V and 4 bases at J, with 10 bases between. Germline CDR1 reads MDHEN; CDR2 reads SYDVKM. The length of the CDR3 is 13 residues.

A word on this clonotype: The junction does not match germline at one end; this may be a read error. V usage is TRBV27 and J usage is TRBJ1-2, with D possibly being TRBD1 (6 bases). The CDR3 extends over 12 amino acids. Germline V gene lookup returns CDR1 MNHEY and CDR2 SMNVEV (reference sequence). The CDR3: CASGQFRYGYTF. The CDR3 DNA follows: TGTGCCAGCGGACAGTTCCGTTACGGCTACACCTTT.